The 20 T cell receptor beta chains below were found in one sample sequenced in a study of blood T cell repertoires in COVID-19. Sequencing was performed with immunoSEQ multiplex PCR; in TCRdb, only in-frame clones are kept and a portion is missing. The sample lists 150,000 or so clones, 88% seen once, with around 6.7% in the top ten. Sequencing input: PBMCs or T cells enriched from blood (not recorded which). All receptors derive from a woman between 50 and 59 years old who had recovered from COVID-19.

This chain joins TRBV4-3 and TRBJ2-2, with 7 bases matching TRBD1. J gave up 8 bases and V 4 bases, and 10 bases lay outside the gene matches. CDR1 and CDR2 from the germline V gene are LGHNA and YSLEER. The CDR3 contains 15 residues. The CDR3 DNA reads TGCGCCAGCAGCCCCGACAGGGACAGTCGGGGGGAGCTGTTTTTT. It encodes CASSPDRDSRGELFF.

The chain carries TRBV28 and TRBJ2-4; TRBD1 agrees at 7 bases. Trimming at V came to 6 bases and at J to 1 base, leaving 6 bases not matched to a gene. The germline CDR1 and CDR2 sequences are MDHEN and SYDVKM. The CDR3 covers 15 residues. CDR3 protein: CASSPNRGAKNIQYF. CDR3 DNA sequence: TGTGCCAGCAGCCCAAACAGGGGCGCCAAAAACATTCAGTACTTC.

The CDR3: CASRETGSYEQYF. The CDR3, as DNA: TGTGCCAGCAGGGAGACAGGGTCCTACGAGCAGTACTTC. The chain carries TRBV12-3 or TRBV12-4 and TRBJ2-7; 7 positions agree with TRBD1. This CDR3 spans 13 amino acids. With V trimmed by 6 bases and J by 1 base, 3 bases remained unmatched.

The chain employs TRBV12-3 or TRBV12-4 and TRBJ1-4; D remains ambiguous. The V and J ends lost 10 bases and 8 bases respectively, with 17 bases between them. CDR3 length: 13 residues. CDR3 nucleotides: TGTGCCACCCCGGGATCCCTGGGGGAAAAACTGTTTTTT. Its translation is CATPGSLGEKLFF.

This chain links TRBV7-9 with TRBJ1-1; perhaps TRBD1 as D (5 bases). CDR3 size: 15 residues. With 3 bases removed from V and 0 bases from J, the gap between germline ends came to 11 bases. Germline-derived CDR1 and CDR2 are SEHNR and FQNEAQ (reference sequence). DNA for the CDR3: TGTGCCAGCAGCTTTACGGGACTTATGAACACTGAAGCTTTCTTT. Its protein product is CASSFTGLMNTEAFF.

CDR3: CASSERGLGYF. The DNA of the CDR3 is TGTGCCAGCAGTGAAAGGGGGCTGGGGTACTTC. The chain is built from TRBV25-1 and TRBJ2-7; 7 nucleotides agree with TRBD1. Per germline, CDR1 MGHDK and CDR2 SYGVNS. J was trimmed by 12 bases and V by 2 bases; bases with no gene match: 4. The CDR3 extends over 11 amino acids.

The chain couples TRBV30 to TRBJ2-7, with 9 bases aligning to TRBD1. The J segment lost 5 bases and the V segment lost 0 bases, leaving 2 bases of the junction unmatched. Germline CDR1 GTSNPN, CDR2 SVGIG (reference sequence). This CDR3 is 13 amino acids long. The CDR3 loop reads CAWSVGTGNEQYF. For the CDR3, the DNA is TGTGCCTGGAGTGTAGGGACAGGGAACGAGCAGTACTTC.

V gene TRBV7-2 combines with J gene TRBJ1-4; no clear D. V was shortened by 5 bases and J by 5 bases, with 12 bases between the two germline ends. The CDR3 covers 14 residues. CDR1 is SGHTA and CDR2 is FQGNSA in the germline V gene. For the CDR3, the DNA is TGTGCCAGCAGCGCCCCCTATCCGAATGAAAAACTGTTTTTT. This codes for CASSAPYPNEKLFF.

The genes are TRBV13 and TRBJ2-6; 7 bases are a match to TRBD2. V gave up 4 bases and J gave up 8 bases; unmatched junction bases: 11. Germline-derived CDR1 and CDR2 are PRHDT and FYEKMQ (reference sequence). CDR3 length equals 16 residues. This chain's CDR3 is CASSYGRLTSTNVLTF. The CDR3 nucleotides are TGTGCCAGCAGCTACGGACGTTTGACTAGCACCAACGTCCTGACTTTC.

This chain links TRBV5-4 with TRBJ2-1; D is unresolved. Germline loops: CDR1 SGHNT, CDR2 YYREEE (reference sequence). V lost 0 bases to trimming and J lost 9 bases, with 13 bases between them. CDR3 length: 14 amino acids. The DNA for the CDR3 is TGTGCCAGCAGCTTGGTCCCCCGTGCCGGTGAGCAGTTCTTC. This sequence encodes CASSLVPRAGEQFF.

This chain uses TRBV3-1 (or the pseudogene TRBV3-2) with TRBJ2-7, with D tentatively TRBD2 (6 bases). V was shortened by 4 bases and J by 1 base, with 8 bases between the two germline ends. This CDR3 has 13 amino acids. Germline CDR1 and CDR2: LGHDT and YNNKEL (reference sequence). The CDR3 spells CASSPGTSYEQYF. CDR3 bases: TGTGCCAGCAGCCCGGGGACTTCCTACGAGCAGTACTTC.

A single count supports this clone. This chain connects TRBV7-6 to TRBJ2-1; D is possibly TRBD2 (7 bases). The CDR3 is 16 amino acids. V dropped 6 bases and J dropped 12 bases, with 27 bases sitting between them. Germline CDR1 and CDR2: SGHVS and FNYEAQ. The CDR3 DNA reads TGTGCCAGCAGGTTATCGGCGGGGGCGCGGGAAGAGGGGCAGTTCTTC. Amino acid sequence: CASRLSAGAREEGQFF.

The chain employs TRBV18 and TRBJ2-2; D call uncertain. This CDR3 comprises 16 residues. Deletions cut 0 bases from V and 2 bases from J, with 10 bases between. CDR1 and CDR2 from the germline V gene are KGHSH and LQKENI. The CDR3 loop is CASSPPRGPNTGELFF. The DNA for the CDR3 is TGTGCCAGCTCACCACCTCGTGGCCCTAACACCGGGGAGCTGTTTTTT.

As regards this clone: The junction differs from germline at one of its ends, possibly a read error. The chain joins TRBV5-4 to TRBJ2-5; D possibly corresponds to TRBD2 (5 bases). Germline CDR1 is SGHNT and CDR2 is YYREEE (reference sequence). This CDR3 region has 12 residues. This CDR3 reads CASSFGEETRYF. CDR3 sequence (DNA): TGTGCCAGCAGCTTCGGGGAAGAGACCCGGTACTTC.

The rearrangement uses TRBV6-5 and TRBJ2-1; the match to TRBD1 covers 7 bases. The V gene end was trimmed by 10 bases and the J gene end by 0 bases; junction bases not matched to a gene: 6. Germline V gene lookup returns CDR1 MNHEY and CDR2 SVGAGI. The CDR3 is 14 residues long. The CDR3 nucleotides read TGTGCCACCTCCCGGGACAGCTCCTACAATGAGCAGTTCTTC. Its protein product is CATSRDSSYNEQFF.

Turning to this clone: Other DNA sequences of this sample code for an identical CDR3. The chain combines TRBV6-5 with TRBJ1-5; 7 nucleotides match TRBD1. Germline V gene data show CDR1 as MNHEY and CDR2 as SVGAGI. The length of the CDR3 is 12 residues. V lost 8 bases, J lost 7 bases, and 5 bases stayed unmatched. CDR3 coding DNA: TGTGCCAGCGGGGACAGAGGACAGCCCCAGCATTTT. Amino acids: CASGDRGQPQHF.

The V call is TRBV6-6, the J call TRBJ1-4; D is ambiguous. This CDR3 is built from 11 residues. Germline V lookup: CDR1 MNHNY, CDR2 SVGAGI (reference sequence). Trimming shortened V by 6 bases and J by 6 bases, and 5 bases separated the two germline ends. CDR3 DNA: TGTGCCAGCAGGTATTATGAAAAACTGTTTTTT. It is translated as CASRYYEKLFF.

The J gene is TRBJ1-1, the V gene TRBV6-4, with D possibly being TRBD1 (5 bases). This CDR3 contains 14 residues. Trimming took 4 bases from V and 4 from J, leaving 13 bases between them. Germline V lookup: CDR1 MRHNA, CDR2 SNTAGT. The CDR3 nucleotides are TGTGCCAGCAGTGTTACAGGCGGGAGCACTGAAGCTTTCTTT. Protein sequence: CASSVTGGSTEAFF.

This chain links TRBV11-2 with TRBJ2-4; possibly TRBD1 for D (6 bases). The CDR3 spans 14 residues. Germline CDR1 and CDR2: SGHAT and FQNNGV. V gave up 0 bases and J gave up 6 bases, with 9 bases separating them. This chain's CDR3 is CASSLDRGRNIQYF. The CDR3 nucleotides read TGTGCCAGCAGCTTAGACAGGGGCCGAAACATTCAGTACTTC.

The chain couples TRBV6-5 to TRBJ1-1; 7 positions agree with TRBD1. Germline loops: CDR1 MNHEY, CDR2 SVGAGI. The trim removed 4 bases at V and 8 bases at J, leaving 7 bases unmatched. This CDR3 contains 13 residues. The DNA of the CDR3 is TGTGCCAGCAGTTTACAGGGGAGGCAAGAAGCTTTCTTT. This sequence encodes CASSLQGRQEAFF.